This entry is about one TCR beta chain. Antigen: not known. The data were taken from a study of T-cell memory formation after mild COVID-19. Study-wide results and caveats: Mostly located in CM and EM were contracting CD4+ clones, with contracting CD8+ clones located in EMRA. Pre-infection memory carried some responding clones, suggesting that cross-reactive memory joined.

The CDR3 has 18 amino acids. Germline assignment: CDR1 DFQATT and CDR2 SNEGSKA (reference sequence). J lost 0 bases, V lost 6 bases, and 18 bases had no gene match. One entry per CDR3 protein, called by TCRdb with MiXCR from the 5' RACE reads. Of roughly 110,000 distinct CDR3 sequences listed, about 18% were seen once; the top ten hold over 25%. This chain connects TRBV20-1 to TRBJ2-3, with 7 bases lining up with TRBD2. Sequencing used PBMCs or a T cell subset sorted from them (not recorded which). This clonotype was sampled from an adult woman who had mild COVID-19 (a few samples of this study predate the infection). Cell type and time point are not known. In DNA, the CDR3 is TGCAGTGCGCGGGGTGCGGGAGTGGTAGAGGGGAGCACAGATACGCAGTATTTT. Protein product: CSARGAGVVEGSTDTQYF.